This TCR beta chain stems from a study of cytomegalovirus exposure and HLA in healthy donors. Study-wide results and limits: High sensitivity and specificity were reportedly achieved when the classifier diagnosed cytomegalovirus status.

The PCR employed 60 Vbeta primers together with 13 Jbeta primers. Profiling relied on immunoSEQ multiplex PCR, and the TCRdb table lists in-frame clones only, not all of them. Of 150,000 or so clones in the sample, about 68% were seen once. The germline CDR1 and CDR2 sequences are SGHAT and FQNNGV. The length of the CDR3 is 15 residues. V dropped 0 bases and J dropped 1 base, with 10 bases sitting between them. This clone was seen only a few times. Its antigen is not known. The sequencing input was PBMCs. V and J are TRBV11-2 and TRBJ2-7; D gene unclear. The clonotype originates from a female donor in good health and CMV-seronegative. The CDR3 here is CASSLEHSPSYEQYF. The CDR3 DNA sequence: TGTGCCAGCAGCTTAGAGCACAGCCCTTCCTACGAGCAGTACTTC.